The TCR beta chain described here comes from a study of blood T cells in healthy people across ages (dated by TCRdb to 2014 to 2015). For the wider study: In model experiments, template switching captured roughly one uniquely barcoded TCR beta cDNA molecule for every two T cells. The donors were split into four age groups: young (average about 15 years), middle-aged (about 40), aged (more than 55) and long-lived (roughly 88). Donors of different ages were randomly distributed across sequencing lanes to avoid experimental bias. To track age-related changes in TCR beta repertoire diversity, the study relied on deep sequencing normalized with unique cDNA molecular identifiers. Using the same blood draw, the study looked at two additional independent replicas of 1 million unique cDNA reads for two donors, one aged 18 to 29 and the other aged 80 or older. General conclusions and limits of the study: The CMV infection status of donors was not known, potentially confounding age-related changes in expanded clonotypes. Conclusive comparison of naive and antigen-experienced compartments was prevented by the profiling of bulk unsorted PBMCs. Compared with the aged group, the long-lived group had more naive CD4+ T cells, fewer expanded clones and increased TCR diversity, a pattern suggesting age selection. There was a strong correlation between observed TCR beta diversity and the percentage of naive T cells measured by flow cytometry. Estimates of total diversity based on one million sequenced T cells were considered lower bounds and underestimates. Observed TCR beta diversity per million T cells fell roughly linearly with age, and a significant reduction was already apparent by age about 43.

Sequences DFQATT (CDR1) and SNEGSKA (CDR2) are obtained from the germline V gene (reference sequence). Including the terminal cysteine and phenylalanine, the CDR3 comprises 18 residues. Of the read, only the CDR3 DNA is kept; its 54 bases are in frame from base 1. This clonotype was picked up one time. It has no known antigen specificity. One junction end disagrees with the germline gene, perhaps due to a read error. Donors were a few dozen systemically healthy Caucasian individuals from Russia aged roughly 6 to 90 years. Each donor gave approximately 9.3 milliliters of peripheral blood, collected into EDTA-treated Vacutainer tubes. Ficoll-Paque density-gradient centrifugation was used to isolate PBMCs, with at least 6.5 million per sample. Trizol reagent was used to extract total RNA from the PBMCs, yielding at least 5.5 micrograms per sample. Naive CD45RAhigh/CD27high T cell percentages were measured by flow cytometry on a PBMC aliquot from every donor.

Library construction relied on 5' RACE. The sequencing machine was an Illumina HiSeq 2500. A second PCR of about 7 to 12 cycles was run with a J-beta primer mix and a sample-barcoded 5' primer. Each TCR beta cDNA molecule received a unique molecular identifier from a template-switch 5' adaptor carrying 12 random nucleotides. At least 2.5 million CDR3-containing paired-end reads were obtained from each sample. First-strand cDNA synthesis was performed from all RNA using the Mint cDNA synthesis kit, with priming by a TRBC-specific oligonucleotide. After uracil-DNA glycosylase treatment, a first 18-cycle PCR used universal primers M1SS and BC2_uni_R on all cDNA. As for the original processing: Each sample was normalized by randomly selecting 1 million high-quality reads, each carrying a distinct molecular identifier. Instead of being binned into consensus sequences, reads that shared molecular identifiers were thrown out. MiTCR, run with a Q25 quality threshold and the strictest error-elimination algorithm, handled CDR3 identification, clonotype clustering and error correction. A nonparametric unseen species model with Euler transformation was used to estimate a lower bound on total TCR beta diversity. Starting from the raw public reads, TCRdb applied fastp trimming at Q25, assembled clones with MiXCR and retained in-frame beta chains. Merged by CDR3 protein, the rows form single entries marked with the most common genes and DNA. The V and J calls and clone size come from TCRdb's table, not from the authors' own analysis. Here the sample has roughly 730,000 distinct CDR3 sequences; roughly 56% occur a single time. Together, the top ten hold 20% to 30% of the sample.

Sequenced input: blood. The source of this sequence is a man aged 35 to 55 in good health. Recombination connected TRBV20-1 to TRBJ2-3, with TRBD2 identical over 11 junction bases. The CDR3 region: CSARDLRLAGSFTGTQYF. At the DNA level, the sequence is TGCAGTGCTAGAGATCTTCGACTAGCGGGATCCTTCACAGGTACGCAGTATTTT.